Listed here are 21 T cell receptor beta chains from one sample, sequenced in a study of blood T cell repertoires in COVID-19. Assay: immunoSEQ multiplex PCR; the TCRdb copy retains only in-frame clones and omits some. The table has 200,000 to 250,000 clones, 80% to 85% seen once. Sequences were obtained from peripheral blood. The receptors were gathered from a woman over 75 with COVID-19, enrolled during active disease.

V and J are TRBV6-4 and TRBJ2-2; perhaps TRBD2 as D (6 bases). The CDR3 extends over 14 amino acids. Trimming removed 4 bases at V and 7 bases at J, with 13 bases between. The V gene's germline CDR1 is MRHNA and CDR2 SNTAGT. The CDR3 DNA reads as TGTGCCAGCAGTGGGACGGGAGCGGGCGGGGAGCTGTTTTTT. This codes for CASSGTGAGGELFF.

This clone was recorded once. The CDR3 loop reads CASSAVNTGFGGYTF. In DNA, the CDR3 is TGTGCCAGCAGCGCCGTAAACACAGGGTTCGGTGGCTACACCTTC. The chain uses TRBV9 and TRBJ1-2; possibly TRBD1 for D (6 bases). The V and J ends lost 3 bases and 7 bases respectively, with 19 bases between them. Per germline, CDR1 SGDLS and CDR2 YYNGEE. CDR3 length: 15 residues.

The chain uses TRBV19 and TRBJ2-5; a possible D gene is TRBD1 (6 bases). Trimming stripped 3 bases from V and 4 bases from J, with 12 bases between. This CDR3 has 14 amino acids. Germline assignment: CDR1 LNHDA and CDR2 SQIVND (reference sequence). The CDR3 loop reads CASSMGAGSETQYF. CDR3 nucleotide sequence: TGTGCCAGTAGTATGGGGGCAGGGTCAGAGACCCAGTACTTC.

The count of this clone is one. The chain carries TRBV18 and TRBJ1-4; unclear D gene. Trimming stripped 3 bases from V and 6 bases from J, with 14 bases between. The germline CDR1 and CDR2 sequences are KGHSH and LQKENI. This CDR3 region has 15 residues. The CDR3 region is CASSPQPSTDEKLFF. Here the CDR3 DNA reads TGTGCCAGCTCACCTCAACCCAGCACAGATGAAAAACTGTTTTTT.

The chain joins TRBV6-2 or TRBV6-3 to TRBJ1-6; 7 bases line up with TRBD1. V gave up 8 bases and J gave up 10 bases; unmatched junction bases: 11. Germline V gene sequence: CDR1 MNHEY, CDR2 SVGEGT. This CDR3 has 14 residues. The CDR3, as DNA: TGTGCCAGCGGTTCGACAGGGCAATTCTCACCCCTCCACTTT. Its translation: CASGSTGQFSPLHF.

The chain links TRBV28 to TRBJ1-5, with unresolved D. The length of the CDR3 is 14 residues. Trimming removed 3 bases from V and 10 bases from J, with 16 bases in between. Germline V gives CDR1 MDHEN, CDR2 SYDVKM. The CDR3 sequence: CASSLSSGVFPQHF. The DNA for the CDR3 is TGTGCCAGCAGTTTGTCTAGCGGCGTTTTTCCCCAGCATTTT.

The chain has TRBV3-1 (or the pseudogene TRBV3-2) and TRBJ1-2; no clear D gene. The CDR3 contains 15 residues. V lost 1 base to trimming and J lost 2 bases, with 11 bases between them. Germline CDR1 reads LGHDT; CDR2 reads YNNKEL (reference sequence). The CDR3 spells CASSQGRLMNYGYTF. CDR3 nucleotides: TGTGCCAGCAGCCAAGGGAGACTGATGAACTATGGCTACACCTTC.

This clone was observed a single time. V gene TRBV5-1 combines with J gene TRBJ2-5, with 11 positions matching TRBD2. V was clipped by 4 bases and J by 1 base; unmatched bases: 6. CDR1 and CDR2 from the germline V gene are SGHRS and YFSETQ. The CDR3 covers 16 residues. In nucleotides, the CDR3 is TGCGCCAGCAGCCTTCTCCTAGCGGGGGGCCAAGAGACCCAGTACTTC. Translation: CASSLLLAGGQETQYF.

This rearrangement joins TRBV10-3 to TRBJ1-5; 10 nucleotides align to TRBD1. V trimming: 4 bases; J trimming: 2 bases; junction bases outside the gene matches: 11. Germline V gene data show CDR1 as ENHRY and CDR2 as SYGVKD. This CDR3 is 18 amino acids long. CDR3 sequence: CAISAGAGTGVGNQPQHF. The CDR3 DNA reads as TGTGCCATCAGTGCGGGGGCCGGGACAGGGGTGGGCAATCAGCCCCAGCATTTT.

V gene TRBV19 combines with J gene TRBJ1-1, with D possibly matching TRBD1 (5 bases). Germline assignment: CDR1 LNHDA and CDR2 SQIVND (reference sequence). V was shortened by 11 bases and J by 1 base, with 11 bases between the two germline ends. CDR3 length: 12 amino acids. CDR3 region: CAGKGPNTEAFF. CDR3 DNA: TGTGCCGGGAAGGGGCCGAACACTGAAGCTTTCTTT.

The CDR3 loop reads CSASVEGSLNEKLFF. The CDR3 DNA sequence: TGCAGTGCTAGTGTAGAGGGTTCCCTTAATGAAAAACTGTTTTTT. V and J are TRBV20-1 and TRBJ1-4; D gene uncertain. The CDR3 has 15 amino acids. CDR1 and CDR2 from the germline V gene are DFQATT and SNEGSKA (reference sequence). V dropped 3 bases and J dropped 4 bases, with 15 bases sitting between them.

The chain couples TRBV25-1 to TRBJ2-2, with D possibly matching TRBD2 (5 bases). With 0 bases removed from V and 7 bases from J, the gap between germline ends came to 15 bases. This CDR3 region has 16 residues. From germline, CDR1 is MGHDK and CDR2 SYGVNS. The CDR3 coding sequence is TGTGCCAGCAGTGAATATTACGGGGTTTCCATCGGGGAGCTGTTTTTT. It yields the protein CASSEYYGVSIGELFF.

V gene TRBV21-1 combines with J gene TRBJ1-1. TRBV21-1 is a pseudogene. The CDR3 totals 14 residues. The CDR3 DNA sequence: TGTGCCAGCAGCAGGCGGGAAGAGTCGGTTGAAGCTTTCTTT. Protein product: CASSRREESVEAFF.

J is TRBJ2-3 and V is TRBV2, with 7 positions matching TRBD2. This CDR3 has 17 residues. Germline-derived CDR1 and CDR2 are SNHLY and FYNNEI. Trimming cost V 3 bases and J 4 bases; bases outside gene matches: 13. The CDR3 DNA reads as TGTGCCAGCAGTGATGTTAATTCCTTCGGGGGGTCAGATACGCAGTATTTT. This encodes CASSDVNSFGGSDTQYF.

The chain combines TRBV30 with TRBJ1-2, with 7 bases that match TRBD1. Germline CDR1 GTSNPN, CDR2 SVGIG (reference sequence). The J segment lost 7 bases and the V segment lost 5 bases, leaving 13 bases of the junction unmatched. The CDR3 is made up of 14 amino acids. The CDR3 reads CAWVRTGPHVGYTF. CDR3 nucleotides: TGTGCCTGGGTCAGGACAGGTCCGCATGTTGGCTACACCTTC.

J is TRBJ2-7 and V is TRBV27; 12 bases are shared with TRBD1. The CDR3 contains 15 residues. CDR1 is MNHEY and CDR2 is SMNVEV in the germline V gene (reference sequence). V lost 6 bases, J lost 6 bases, and 9 bases stayed unmatched. This chain's CDR3 is CASRGTGTGGGEQYF. In DNA form, the CDR3 reads TGTGCCAGCAGGGGAACCGGGACAGGGGGCGGCGAGCAGTACTTC.

Points on this clone: The sample carries other DNA sequences with the same CDR3. The chain uses TRBV18 and TRBJ2-5; D gene unclear. The CDR3 runs 14 residues. V lost 0 bases and J 5 bases, leaving 10 bases between the germline ends. The germline V gene has CDR1 KGHSH and CDR2 LQKENI. The CDR3 coding sequence is TGTGCCAGCTCACCACCGGGCCTTGGGGAGACCCAGTACTTC. Encoded protein: CASSPPGLGETQYF.

This clone was seen a handful of times. The gene calls are TRBV5-4 and TRBJ2-2; 9 nucleotides align to TRBD1. V gave up 0 bases and J gave up 7 bases; unmatched junction bases: 7. Germline lookup yields CDR1 SGHNT and CDR2 YYREEE (reference sequence). CDR3 length: 16 amino acids. The CDR3 DNA follows: TGTGCCAGCAGCTTGGTGACAGGGGGACGAGGCGGGGAGCTGTTTTTT. Protein sequence: CASSLVTGGRGGELFF.

The chain is built from TRBV28 and TRBJ1-4; D uncertain. The CDR3 extends over 10 amino acids. The germline V gene has CDR1 MDHEN and CDR2 SYDVKM. V was clipped by 9 bases and J by 5 bases, with 4 bases between them. CDR3 sequence reads: CASKNEKLFF. CDR3 sequence (DNA): TGTGCCAGTAAAAATGAAAAACTGTTTTTT.

The chain combines TRBV7-2 with TRBJ1-5; possible D gene TRBD1, 5 bases. Trimming shortened V by 5 bases and J by 4 bases, and 9 bases separated the two germline ends. This CDR3 has 13 residues. CDR1 SGHTA and CDR2 FQGNSA come from the germline V gene. The CDR3 DNA sequence: TGTGCCAGCAGCCAAAACAGGAATCAGCCCCAGCATTTT. This translates into CASSQNRNQPQHF.

This sequence joins TRBV9 and TRBJ2-1; 7 bases align to TRBD1. Germline V gene data show CDR1 as SGDLS and CDR2 as YYNGEE. V shed 0 bases, J shed 9 bases, and the junction held 3 bases outside the gene matches. CDR3 size: 13 residues. The CDR3 nucleotides read TGTGCCAGCAGCGTAGGAGGGGGCATTGAGCAGTTCTTC. This codes for CASSVGGGIEQFF.